What follows describes a single TCR beta chain. RNA was extracted with the RNeasy kit, and a quantity of roughly 0.45 to 1 ug was reverse transcribed using random hexamers. Each CDR3 protein is one row after TCRdb ran MiXCR on the immunoSEQ multiplex PCR reads. The table lists 120,000 to 150,000 distinct CDR3 sequences, approximately 95% of them singletons, with roughly 0.27% in the top ten. The germline V gene has CDR1 MNHEY and CDR2 SMNVEV (reference sequence). This CDR3 is 15 amino acids long. Losses at the gene ends were 3 bases for V and 4 bases for J; bases not matched to a gene: 9. The data stem from a study of CD8 T cells in Susac syndrome. The healthy controls were matched to patients by age and sex.

The sequencing sample was made of CD8+ T cells from PBMCs. The TCR originated in a human donor in good health. The chain couples TRBV27 to TRBJ2-7, with 7 bases matching TRBD2. CDR3 in DNA: TGTGCCAGCAGTTTGGTGGGGGAGGGAAATTACGAGCAGTACTTC. This codes for CASSLVGEGNYEQYF.